The rows below give T cell receptor beta chains drawn from one sample of a study of blood T cell repertoires in COVID-19. The data were produced by immunoSEQ multiplex PCR, yet TCRdb's version contains in-frame clones alone and is incomplete. The profile shows approximately 93,000 clones, 75% to 85% of them singletons. The sample consisted of peripheral blood. These receptor sequences come from a woman aged 80 or older with acute or convalescent COVID-19. The CDR3 runs from the conserved cysteine through the conserved F or W. Fields, in order: CDR3 DNA, CDR3 protein, J gene, D gene, clone size, V gene. A D gene is named only where the DNA matches it firmly. Clone size, where shown, is once, few, many, or a class for clones that have expanded.

CDR3nt: TGTGCCAGCAGTCTCCTGAGCCCCAACACTGAAGCTTTCTTT
CDR3aa: CASSLLSPNTEAFF
j_gene: TRBJ1-1
d_gene: NA
abundance: NA
v_gene: TRBV5-8

CDR3nt: TGTGCCAGCTCACTTCCCCAGGGAATGGGTGAAAAACTGTTTTTT
CDR3aa: CASSLPQGMGEKLFF
j_gene: TRBJ1-4
d_gene: NA
abundance: few
v_gene: TRBV18

CDR3nt: TGTGCCAGCAGCTTAGGGCAGGGGGGTCAGCCCCAGCATTTT
CDR3aa: CASSLGQGGQPQHF
j_gene: TRBJ1-5
d_gene: TRBD1
abundance: NA
v_gene: TRBV7-9

CDR3nt: TGCAGTGCTAGTTCCGGAGCGCTTAATGAGCAGTTCTTC
CDR3aa: CSASSGALNEQFF
j_gene: TRBJ2-1
d_gene: NA
abundance: NA
v_gene: TRBV20-1

CDR3nt: TGTGCCAGCAGCCCAGAAACTAGTTCTAACACCGGGGAGCTGTTTTTT
CDR3aa: CASSPETSSNTGELFF
j_gene: TRBJ2-2
d_gene: NA
abundance: NA
v_gene: TRBV27

CDR3nt: TGTGCCAGCAGTACATGGAGCACTGAAGCTTTCTTT
CDR3aa: CASSTWSTEAFF
j_gene: TRBJ1-1
d_gene: NA
abundance: NA
v_gene: TRBV12-3/TRBV12-4

CDR3nt: TGTGCCAGCAGTACGAATGGACAGGGGACAAGAAACACCATATATTTT
CDR3aa: CASSTNGQGTRNTIYF
j_gene: TRBJ1-3
d_gene: TRBD1
abundance: NA
v_gene: TRBV28

CDR3nt: TGCAGTACTACTAGCGGGAGATCGGAGTTCTTC
CDR3aa: CSTTSGRSEFF
j_gene: TRBJ2-1
d_gene: TRBD2
abundance: NA
v_gene: TRBV20-1

CDR3nt: TGTGCCAGCAGCCAAGATCTTGTGGCCTCTTACACCTTC
CDR3aa: CASSQDLVASYTF
j_gene: TRBJ1-2
d_gene: NA
abundance: NA
v_gene: TRBV4-2

CDR3nt: TGTGCCAGCAGCTTGGGACTTCCGGGCGGGGAGCTGTTTTTT
CDR3aa: CASSLGLPGGELFF
j_gene: TRBJ2-2
d_gene: NA
abundance: once
v_gene: TRBV5-5

CDR3nt: TGTGCCAGTAGTATCGGACAGCTAAACACTGAAGCTTTCTTT
CDR3aa: CASSIGQLNTEAFF
j_gene: TRBJ1-1
d_gene: NA
abundance: NA
v_gene: TRBV19

CDR3nt: TGTGCCAGCAGTGGGGCCTACAGCCCCGAGCAGTACTTC
CDR3aa: CASSGAYSPEQYF
j_gene: TRBJ2-7
d_gene: NA
abundance: NA
v_gene: TRBV28

CDR3nt: TGCGCCAGCAGCCAAGAAATGAGGCAGGGTGTAAGGTATGGCTACACCTTC
CDR3aa: CASSQEMRQGVRYGYTF
j_gene: TRBJ1-2
d_gene: NA
abundance: few
v_gene: TRBV4-3

CDR3nt: TGTGCCAGCAGCCCGGACGGTACAGGGAGAGTCAATGAGCAGTTCTTC
CDR3aa: CASSPDGTGRVNEQFF
j_gene: TRBJ2-1
d_gene: NA
abundance: NA
v_gene: TRBV9

CDR3nt: TGTGCCTGGAGCGCGACAGTCAATCAGCCCCAGCATTTT
CDR3aa: CAWSATVNQPQHF
j_gene: TRBJ1-5
d_gene: NA
abundance: NA
v_gene: TRBV30

CDR3nt: TGCGCCAGCAGCCCGGGACAGGTCTCAGATACGCAGTATTTT
CDR3aa: CASSPGQVSDTQYF
j_gene: TRBJ2-3
d_gene: TRBD1
abundance: NA
v_gene: TRBV5-1

CDR3nt: TGTGCCAGCAGTGGGGTTCCCGGGACAGGAACGAACACTGAAGCTTTCTTT
CDR3aa: CASSGVPGTGTNTEAFF
j_gene: TRBJ1-1
d_gene: TRBD1
abundance: NA
v_gene: TRBV25-1

CDR3nt: TGTGCCAGCAGTCCCCAGACAGGGACGGGTTCTAACTATGGCTACACCTTC
CDR3aa: CASSPQTGTGSNYGYTF
j_gene: TRBJ1-2
d_gene: TRBD1
abundance: few
v_gene: TRBV27

CDR3nt: TGTGCCAGCAGGCGGGGGGGCGAAAATGAGCAGTTCTTC
CDR3aa: CASRRGGENEQFF
j_gene: TRBJ2-1
d_gene: TRBD2
abundance: NA
v_gene: TRBV7-2

CDR3nt: TGTGCCAGCTCACCAGACAGGGAGGAGACCCAGTACTTC
CDR3aa: CASSPDREETQYF
j_gene: TRBJ2-5
d_gene: TRBD1
abundance: NA
v_gene: TRBV18

CDR3nt: TGTGCCAGCAGCCTTGGACAGGGAATCTATGGCTACACCTTC
CDR3aa: CASSLGQGIYGYTF
j_gene: TRBJ1-2
d_gene: TRBD1
abundance: NA
v_gene: TRBV7-3

CDR3nt: TGTGCCTGGAGTCTTGGACAGGGGGCTTTGAGTGGAAACACCATATATTTT
CDR3aa: CAWSLGQGALSGNTIYF
j_gene: TRBJ1-3
d_gene: TRBD1
abundance: NA
v_gene: TRBV30

CDR3nt: TGTGCCAGCAGTTTGAGTTCCTATGGCTACACCTTC
CDR3aa: CASSLSSYGYTF
j_gene: TRBJ1-2
d_gene: NA
abundance: NA
v_gene: TRBV6-2/TRBV6-3

CDR3nt: TGCGCCAGCAGCCAAGTTTCTATTAGATTTTCACGTTCACCCCTCCACTTT
CDR3aa: CASSQVSIRFSRSPLHF
j_gene: TRBJ1-6
d_gene: NA
abundance: few
v_gene: TRBV4-3

CDR3nt: TGTGCCAGCAGTGGGGGCTTTGGGGTTGGGGAGACCCAGTACTTC
CDR3aa: CASSGGFGVGETQYF
j_gene: TRBJ2-5
d_gene: NA
abundance: NA
v_gene: TRBV2

CDR3nt: TGTGCCAGCAGCTTAGGAGGCTCTGGGGCCAACGTCCTGACTTTC
CDR3aa: CASSLGGSGANVLTF
j_gene: TRBJ2-6
d_gene: NA
abundance: NA
v_gene: TRBV11-2

CDR3nt: TGTGCCAGCAGTTACTCGAGGCAGGGCCCCTACGAGCAGTACTTC
CDR3aa: CASSYSRQGPYEQYF
j_gene: TRBJ2-7
d_gene: NA
abundance: once
v_gene: TRBV6-5

CDR3nt: TGTGCCAGCAGCCATGCAACTGCGCTGAATGAGCAGTTCTTC
CDR3aa: CASSHATALNEQFF
j_gene: TRBJ2-1
d_gene: NA
abundance: NA
v_gene: TRBV3-1/TRBV3-2

CDR3nt: TGTGCCAGCAGTTTAATAGACTATAATTCACCCCTCCACTTT
CDR3aa: CASSLIDYNSPLHF
j_gene: TRBJ1-6
d_gene: NA
abundance: NA
v_gene: TRBV27

CDR3nt: TGTGCCAGCAGTCCGGGACAGGGCCCCACAGATACGCAGTATTTT
CDR3aa: CASSPGQGPTDTQYF
j_gene: TRBJ2-3
d_gene: TRBD1
abundance: few
v_gene: TRBV7-8

CDR3nt: TGTGCCAGCTCACAAGTAAGAGTAGAGACCCAGTACTTC
CDR3aa: CASSQVRVETQYF
j_gene: TRBJ2-5
d_gene: NA
abundance: NA
v_gene: TRBV18

CDR3nt: TGTGCCAGCAGCCCGAATTCCGGGACAGGGGACTACACCTTC
CDR3aa: CASSPNSGTGDYTF
j_gene: TRBJ1-2
d_gene: TRBD1
abundance: NA
v_gene: TRBV7-3

CDR3nt: TGCGCCAGCAGCCACCAGGGTTCTGGAAACACCATATATTTT
CDR3aa: CASSHQGSGNTIYF
j_gene: TRBJ1-3
d_gene: NA
abundance: NA
v_gene: TRBV4-3

CDR3nt: TGTGCCAGCACAGGGATCTATGGCTACACCTTC
CDR3aa: CASTGIYGYTF
j_gene: TRBJ1-2
d_gene: NA
abundance: NA
v_gene: TRBV6-5

CDR3nt: TGTGCCAGCAGCCCTCTTTCCGAGCAGTACTTC
CDR3aa: CASSPLSEQYF
j_gene: TRBJ2-7
d_gene: NA
abundance: NA
v_gene: TRBV2

CDR3nt: TGTGCCAGCAGCTTCCTAGGGTATGGAGGGTACCTAGTGAAGGAGCCCCTCCACTTT
CDR3aa: CASSFLGYGGYLVKEPLHF
j_gene: TRBJ1-6
d_gene: NA
abundance: NA
v_gene: TRBV21-1

CDR3nt: TGTGCCATCAGTGAGTCGAACCGGGCTGAAGCTTTCTTT
CDR3aa: CAISESNRAEAFF
j_gene: TRBJ1-1
d_gene: NA
abundance: NA
v_gene: TRBV10-3

CDR3nt: TGCAGTGCTAGTCCCGGACAGGGAAACAATCAGCCCCAGCATTTT
CDR3aa: CSASPGQGNNQPQHF
j_gene: TRBJ1-5
d_gene: TRBD1
abundance: NA
v_gene: TRBV20-1

CDR3nt: TGTGCCAGCTCAAGGACGGAGGGCCTGGAGCAGTACTTC
CDR3aa: CASSRTEGLEQYF
j_gene: TRBJ2-7
d_gene: NA
abundance: NA
v_gene: TRBV3-1/TRBV3-2

CDR3nt: TGTGCCGCGGGGATAGACACTGAAGCTTTCTTT
CDR3aa: CAAGIDTEAFF
j_gene: TRBJ1-1
d_gene: NA
abundance: NA
v_gene: TRBV2

CDR3nt: TGCGCCAGCAACCCCGGACCGGACAGGAGCTCCTATAATTCACCCCTCCACTTT
CDR3aa: CASNPGPDRSSYNSPLHF
j_gene: TRBJ1-6
d_gene: TRBD1
abundance: NA
v_gene: TRBV5-1